This T cell receptor (beta chain) was captured in a study of beta chain features in type 1 diabetes. The entirety of the isolated RNA underwent reverse transcription, so expressed TCRB transcripts were sequenced. Repertoires were generated with immunoSEQ multiplex PCR, while TCRdb's copy carries only in-frame clones and drops some. The sample has about 270,000 clones; roughly an eighth are singletons. With 6 bases removed from V and 4 bases from J, the gap between germline ends came to 10 bases. Germline lookup yields CDR1 MNHNS and CDR2 SASEGT. There are 13 residues in the CDR3. This clone appeared a few times.

This TCR derives from a woman aged 40-49 years in good health. The rearrangement uses TRBV6-1 and TRBJ1-5; D unresolved. Sequenced material: naive CD4+ T cells from blood. The CDR3 protein is CASSPGWNQPQHF. The CDR3 DNA reads as TGTGCCAGCAGCCCGGGATGGAATCAGCCCCAGCATTTT.